This T cell receptor (beta chain) came from a study of beta chain features in type 1 diabetes. Study-wide results and limits: Small HLA sub-analyses could not settle whether HLA shapes TCRB rearrangement. In every one of the four CD4+ subsets, TCRB CDR3s were moderately but significantly shorter in Type 1 diabetes patients. Cells expressing TCR highly could be over-represented by cDNA sequencing.

What was sequenced were expressed TCRB transcripts, since all of the isolated RNA had been reverse transcribed. Generated by immunoSEQ multiplex PCR, the TCRdb table keeps only in-frame clones and is missing some. The table records 300,000 to 450,000 clones, 10% to 15% of them present only once. This CDR3 spans 17 amino acids. The germline gives CDR1 SGHNT, CDR2 YYREEE (reference sequence). V dropped 2 bases and J dropped 4 bases, with 22 bases sitting between them. Researchers reported sorting CD4+ naive, central memory, regulatory and stem cell-like memory cells via CD45RO/CCR7/CD25/CD127/CD95/CD27. Purities over 98% were achieved in all sorted populations. Details on this clone: The antigen remains unidentified.

The sequencing sample was made of naive CD4+ T cells from blood. The V gene is TRBV5-4, the J gene TRBJ2-7, with D uncertain. This TCR was recovered from a woman under 30 with type 1 diabetes. The CDR3 spells CASSFLTHRSLSYEQYF. In DNA, the CDR3 is TGTGCCAGCAGCTTTCTCACCCACCGGTCCCTGTCTTACGAGCAGTACTTC.